This record covers a single T cell receptor beta chain. Its antigen is not identified. The sample originates from a study of OX40 agonist ivuxolimab in advanced cancers. General study results and limits: Certain nonresponders additionally had low normalized T-cell clonal expansion.

Profiling relied on immunoSEQ multiplex PCR, and the TCRdb table lists in-frame clones only, not all of them. This sample carries some 60,000 clones, roughly 89% of them seen once, and the ten largest clones take 13% to 15%. The CDR3 length is 16 residues. Trimming left V 1 base short and J 8 bases short, with 17 bases between. Germline V gene data show CDR1 as SGHNT and CDR2 as YENEEA. This specimen consisted of CD4+ or CD8+ T cells sorted from blood, obtained in a trial of the OX40 agonist ivuxolimab. This sequence joins TRBV11-3 and TRBJ1-4; the D gene is possibly TRBD1 (5 bases). The receptor was isolated from an adult with an advanced solid tumor such as melanoma, head and neck, liver or kidney cancer. In DNA, the CDR3 is TGTGCCAGCAGCTTAGGTGGACGCCGGGAGGGGGAAAAACTGTTTTTT. Translated, it gives CASSLGGRREGEKLFF.